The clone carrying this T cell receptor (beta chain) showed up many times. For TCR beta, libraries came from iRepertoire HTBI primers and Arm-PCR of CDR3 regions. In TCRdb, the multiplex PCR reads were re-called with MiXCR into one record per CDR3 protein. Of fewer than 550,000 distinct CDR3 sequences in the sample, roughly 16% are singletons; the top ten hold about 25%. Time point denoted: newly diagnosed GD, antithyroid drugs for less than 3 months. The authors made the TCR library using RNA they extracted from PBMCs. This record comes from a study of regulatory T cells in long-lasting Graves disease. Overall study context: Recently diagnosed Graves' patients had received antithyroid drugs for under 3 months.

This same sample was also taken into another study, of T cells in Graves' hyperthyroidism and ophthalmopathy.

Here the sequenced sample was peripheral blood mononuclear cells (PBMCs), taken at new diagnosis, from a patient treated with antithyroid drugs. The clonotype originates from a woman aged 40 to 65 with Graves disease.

The CDR3 sequence: CAWSPLGAGAFF. In DNA form, the CDR3 reads TGTGCCTGGAGTCCTCTGGGGGCAGGGGCTTTCTTT. The rearrangement uses TRBV30 and TRBJ1-1; tentatively, D is TRBD1 (6 bases). The CDR3 totals 12 residues. Per the germline V gene, CDR1 is GTSNPN and CDR2 is SVGIG (reference sequence). Trimming left V 2 bases short and J 11 bases short, with 15 bases between.